The clone carrying this T cell receptor (beta chain) was seen once. The antigen is not known. The data derive from a study of shared clonotypes between healthy human individuals. The V gene's germline CDR1 is LGHNA and CDR2 YSLEER. The CDR3 has 16 residues. V dropped 0 bases and J dropped 5 bases, with 14 bases sitting between them. This was a deep-level run. The assay was immunoSEQ multiplex PCR, and TCRdb's table has in-frame clones only and misses some. This sample has a few million clones, with roughly 93% found just once. CD8 cells regarded as naive lacked CD45RO, were positively chosen for CCR7, and omitted terminally differentiated effector memory CD45RA+ cells. General study points: Clonotype sharing across four donors was observed for around 5.1% of naive CD4 clonotypes.

The origin of this receptor is a man between 18 and 29 years old in good health. Some clones in this sample may be carry-over from other donors' samples. Sequencing was performed on naive CD8+ T cells from PBMCs. The gene calls are TRBV4-3 and TRBJ2-1; maybe TRBD2 (6 bases). CDR3 residues: CASSQDLEGLDNEQFF. For the CDR3, the DNA is TGCGCCAGCAGCCAAGATTTGGAGGGACTCGACAATGAGCAGTTCTTC.